Listed here are 10 T cell receptor beta chains from one sample, sequenced in a study of blood T cell repertoires in COVID-19. Data came from immunoSEQ multiplex PCR; TCRdb stores just in-frame clones and leaves some out. The repertoire includes a few hundred thousand clones, about 90% of them detected once, and roughly 0.87% sits in the top ten. Sequenced: peripheral blood. These receptors were obtained from a man aged 18 to 30 with COVID-19, enrolled during active disease.

This chain links TRBV24-1 with TRBJ1-5, with D perhaps matching TRBD1 (5 bases). The CDR3 has 12 amino acids. V lost 4 bases, J lost 5 bases, and 5 bases lay in between. CDR1 and CDR2 from the germline V gene are KGHDR and SFDVKD. The CDR3: CATSEGDQPQHF. In nucleotides, the CDR3 is TGTGCCACCAGTGAAGGGGATCAGCCCCAGCATTTT.

The chain uses TRBV5-1 and TRBJ2-7, with a tentative D call TRBD2 (6 bases). CDR1 SGHRS and CDR2 YFSETQ come from the germline V gene. The CDR3 spans 16 residues. V lost 5 bases and J lost 6, with 24 bases in between. CDR3 protein: CASRVITGLFSSEQYF. The CDR3 bases are TGCGCCAGCAGGGTAATAACGGGACTGTTTTCGTCCGAGCAGTACTTC.

This chain links TRBV18 with TRBJ1-3; TRBD1 is a possible D gene (5 bases). Germline CDR1 KGHSH, CDR2 LQKENI. V was clipped by 3 bases and J by 0 bases, with 9 bases between them. This CDR3 spans 15 amino acids. This CDR3 reads CASSPDTSSGNTIYF. The CDR3, as DNA: TGTGCCAGCTCACCGGACACGAGCTCTGGAAACACCATATATTTT.

The CDR3 DNA reads TGTGCCAGCAGTCCTCCGGGGGATACGCAGTATTTT. It is translated as CASSPPGDTQYF. The chain uses TRBV6-5 and TRBJ2-3, with TRBD2 as a possible D gene (5 bases). V lost 5 bases and J 6 bases, leaving 9 bases between the germline ends. The CDR3 contains 12 residues. CDR1 and CDR2 from the germline V gene are MNHEY and SVGAGI.

This clone was picked up one time. This rearrangement joins TRBV5-4 to TRBJ2-7; TRBD2 agrees at 9 bases. V was clipped by 1 base and J by 2 bases; unmatched bases: 4. The germline V gene encodes CDR1 SGHNT and CDR2 YYREEE (reference sequence). The CDR3 runs 15 residues. CDR3 region: CASSLIVAGAYEQYF. The CDR3 DNA follows: TGTGCCAGCAGCTTGATCGTAGCGGGGGCCTACGAGCAGTACTTC.

Written as DNA, the CDR3 is TGTGCCAGCAGCGCCCCTGGACTAGCGGGCGGCTACAATGAGCAGTTCTTC. This translates into CASSAPGLAGGYNEQFF. The chain joins TRBV9 to TRBJ2-1, with 11 positions matching TRBD2. Germline trimming cut 3 bases from V and 3 bases from J; bases unmatched to any gene: 8. There are 17 residues in the CDR3. Germline V CDR1 and CDR2: SGDLS, YYNGEE.

The genes are TRBV2 and TRBJ1-2; 9 bases fit TRBD1. The V gene end was trimmed by 5 bases and the J gene end by 4 bases; junction bases not matched to a gene: 5. Looked up from germline, CDR1 is SNHLY and CDR2 is FYNNEI. This CDR3 has 14 amino acids. This CDR3 reads CASSPWGQGYGYTF. As DNA, the CDR3 is TGTGCCAGCAGTCCCTGGGGACAGGGCTATGGCTACACCTTC.

The V call is TRBV7-9, the J call TRBJ2-5, with D hard to call. The CDR3 extends over 13 amino acids. Germline CDR1 is SEHNR and CDR2 is FQNEAQ (reference sequence). Trimming removed 5 bases at V and 5 bases at J, with 12 bases between. The CDR3 bases are TGTGCCAGCAGCCGTCGTGAGTTGGAGACCCAGTACTTC. Amino acid sequence: CASSRRELETQYF.

The genes are TRBV7-6 and TRBJ2-4; 9 nucleotides align to TRBD2. Germline V gives CDR1 SGHVS, CDR2 FNYEAQ. This CDR3 region has 15 residues. The trim removed 1 base at V and 5 bases at J, leaving 3 bases unmatched. CDR3 amino acids: CASSLEGGGENIQYF. As DNA, the CDR3 is TGTGCCAGCAGCTTAGAGGGCGGGGGGGAAAACATTCAGTACTTC.

V gene TRBV7-6 combines with J gene TRBJ2-1, with 9 bases lining up with TRBD2. The CDR3 is 19 amino acids. CDR1 is SGHVS and CDR2 is FNYEAQ in the germline V gene. V gave up 2 bases and J gave up 5 bases; unmatched junction bases: 16. The CDR3 spells CASSLWDGLGTSYHNEQFF. The CDR3 DNA sequence: TGTGCCAGCAGCTTATGGGACGGCTTGGGGACTAGCTACCACAATGAGCAGTTCTTC.